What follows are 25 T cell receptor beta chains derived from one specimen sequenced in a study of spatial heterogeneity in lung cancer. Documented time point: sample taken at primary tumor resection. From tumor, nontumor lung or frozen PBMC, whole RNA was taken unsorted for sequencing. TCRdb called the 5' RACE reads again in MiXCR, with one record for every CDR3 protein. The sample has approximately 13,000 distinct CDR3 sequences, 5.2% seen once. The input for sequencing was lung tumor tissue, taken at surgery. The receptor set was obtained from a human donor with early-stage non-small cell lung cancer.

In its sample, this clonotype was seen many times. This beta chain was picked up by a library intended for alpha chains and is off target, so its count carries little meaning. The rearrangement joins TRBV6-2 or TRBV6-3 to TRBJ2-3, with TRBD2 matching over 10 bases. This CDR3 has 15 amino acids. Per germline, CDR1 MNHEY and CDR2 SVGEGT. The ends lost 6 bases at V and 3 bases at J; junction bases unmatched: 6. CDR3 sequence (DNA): TGTGCCAGCAGGGATAGCGGGGGGACTACAGATACGCAGTATTTT. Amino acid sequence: CASRDSGGTTDTQYF.

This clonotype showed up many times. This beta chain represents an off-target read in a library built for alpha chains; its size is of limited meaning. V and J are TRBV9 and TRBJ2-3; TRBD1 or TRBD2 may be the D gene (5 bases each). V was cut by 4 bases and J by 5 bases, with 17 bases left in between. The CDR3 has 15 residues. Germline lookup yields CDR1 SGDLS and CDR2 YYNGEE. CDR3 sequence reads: CASSLEGQGRDTQYF. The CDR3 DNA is TGTGCCAGCAGCCTAGAGGGGCAGGGTCGAGATACGCAGTATTTT.

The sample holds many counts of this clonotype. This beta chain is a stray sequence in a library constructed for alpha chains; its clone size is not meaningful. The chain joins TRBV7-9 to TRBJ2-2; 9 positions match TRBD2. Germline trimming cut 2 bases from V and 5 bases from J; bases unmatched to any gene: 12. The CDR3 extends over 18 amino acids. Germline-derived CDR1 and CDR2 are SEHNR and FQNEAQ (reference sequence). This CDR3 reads CASSLFGGGAARTGELFF. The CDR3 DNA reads TGTGCCAGCAGCTTATTCGGCGGGGGGGCCGCGAGAACCGGGGAGCTGTTTTTT.

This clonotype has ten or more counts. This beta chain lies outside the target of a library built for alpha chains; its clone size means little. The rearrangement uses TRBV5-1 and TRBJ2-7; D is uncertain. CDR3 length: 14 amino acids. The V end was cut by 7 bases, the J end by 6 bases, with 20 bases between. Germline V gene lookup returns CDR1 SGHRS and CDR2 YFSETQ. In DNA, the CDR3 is TGCGCCAGCTCCAAAGGGCAGTCCTTTAGCGAGCAGTACGTC. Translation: CASSKGQSFSEQYV.

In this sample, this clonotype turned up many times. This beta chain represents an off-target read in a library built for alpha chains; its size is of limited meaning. CDR3 protein: CASSKVAGYEQYV. As DNA, the CDR3 is TGTGCCAGCAGCAAAGTGGCTGGTTACGAGCAGTACGTC. The gene calls are TRBV21-1 and TRBJ2-7. TRBV21-1 is tagged as a pseudogene. The CDR3 sequence is 13 residues long.

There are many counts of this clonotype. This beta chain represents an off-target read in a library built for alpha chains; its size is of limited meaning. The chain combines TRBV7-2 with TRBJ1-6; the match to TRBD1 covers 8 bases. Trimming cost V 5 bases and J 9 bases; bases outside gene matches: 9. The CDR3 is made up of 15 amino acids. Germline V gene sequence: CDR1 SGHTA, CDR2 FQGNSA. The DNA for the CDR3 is TGTGCCAGCAGCCGCCGACAGGGGCAGGGTTCACCCCTCCACTTT. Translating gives CASSRRQGQGSPLHF.

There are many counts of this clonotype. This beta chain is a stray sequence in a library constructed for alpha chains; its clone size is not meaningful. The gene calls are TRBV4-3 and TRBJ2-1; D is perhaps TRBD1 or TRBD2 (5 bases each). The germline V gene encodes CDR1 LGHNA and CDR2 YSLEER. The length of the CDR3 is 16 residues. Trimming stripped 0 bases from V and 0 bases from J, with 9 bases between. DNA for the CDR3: TGCGCCAGCAGCCAAGATGGGACGAGCTCCTACAATGAGCAGTTCTTC. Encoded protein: CASSQDGTSSYNEQFF.

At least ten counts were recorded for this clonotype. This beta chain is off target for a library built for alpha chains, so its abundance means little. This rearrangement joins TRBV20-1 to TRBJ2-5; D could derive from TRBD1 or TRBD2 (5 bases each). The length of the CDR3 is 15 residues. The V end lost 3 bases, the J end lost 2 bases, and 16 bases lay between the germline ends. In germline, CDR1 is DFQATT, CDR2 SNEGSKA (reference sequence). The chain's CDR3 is CSARAPGTPQETQYF. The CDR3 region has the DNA TGCAGTGCTAGGGCCCCCGGGACGCCGCAAGAGACCCAGTACTTC.

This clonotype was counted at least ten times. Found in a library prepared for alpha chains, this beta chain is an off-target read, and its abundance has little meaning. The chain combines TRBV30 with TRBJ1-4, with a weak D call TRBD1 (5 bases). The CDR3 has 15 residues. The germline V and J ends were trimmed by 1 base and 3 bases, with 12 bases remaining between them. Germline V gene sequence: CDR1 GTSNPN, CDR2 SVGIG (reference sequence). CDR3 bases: TGTGCCTGGAGTGGGGGGGTGGTCGCTAATGAAAAACTGTTTTTT. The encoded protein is CAWSGGVVANEKLFF.

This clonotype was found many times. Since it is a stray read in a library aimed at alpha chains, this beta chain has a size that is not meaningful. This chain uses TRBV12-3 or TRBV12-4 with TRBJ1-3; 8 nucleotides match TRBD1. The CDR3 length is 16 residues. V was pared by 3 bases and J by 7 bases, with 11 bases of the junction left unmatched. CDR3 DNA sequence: TGTGCCAGCAGTTTGTTTGGGCAGGGGGCTCGTAACACCATATATTTT. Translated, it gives CASSLFGQGARNTIYF.

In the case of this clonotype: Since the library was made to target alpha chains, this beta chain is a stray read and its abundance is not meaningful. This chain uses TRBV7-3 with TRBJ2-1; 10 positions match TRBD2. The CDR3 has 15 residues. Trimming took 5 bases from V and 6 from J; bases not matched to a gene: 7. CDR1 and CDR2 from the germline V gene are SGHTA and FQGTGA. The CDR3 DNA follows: TGTGCCAGCAGCGCCAGCGGGGGGGCTGGCAATGAGCAGTTCTTC. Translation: CASSASGGAGNEQFF.

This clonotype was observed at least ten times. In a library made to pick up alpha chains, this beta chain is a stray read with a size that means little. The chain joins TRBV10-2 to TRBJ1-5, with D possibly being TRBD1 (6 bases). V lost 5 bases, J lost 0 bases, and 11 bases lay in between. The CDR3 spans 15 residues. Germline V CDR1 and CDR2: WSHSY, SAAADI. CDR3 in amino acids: CASSLGGLSNQPQHF. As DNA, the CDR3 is TGCGCCAGCAGTTTGGGGGGGCTTAGCAATCAGCCCCAGCATTTT.

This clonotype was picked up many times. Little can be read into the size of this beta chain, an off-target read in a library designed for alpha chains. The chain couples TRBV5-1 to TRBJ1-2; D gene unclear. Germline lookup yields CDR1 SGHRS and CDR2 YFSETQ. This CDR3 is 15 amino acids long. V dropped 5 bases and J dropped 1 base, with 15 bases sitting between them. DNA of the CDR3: TGCGCCAGCAGTTCCTCAACAGCCCTTAACTATGGCTACACCTTC. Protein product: CASSSSTALNYGYTF.

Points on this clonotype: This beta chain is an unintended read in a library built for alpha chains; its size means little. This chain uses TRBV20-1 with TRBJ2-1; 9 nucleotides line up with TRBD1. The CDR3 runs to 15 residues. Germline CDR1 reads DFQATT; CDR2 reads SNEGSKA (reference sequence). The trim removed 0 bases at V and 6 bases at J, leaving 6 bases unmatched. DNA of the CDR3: TGCAGTGCTAGAGATGGCGGACAGGGGATCAATGAGCAGTTCTTC. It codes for CSARDGGQGINEQFF.

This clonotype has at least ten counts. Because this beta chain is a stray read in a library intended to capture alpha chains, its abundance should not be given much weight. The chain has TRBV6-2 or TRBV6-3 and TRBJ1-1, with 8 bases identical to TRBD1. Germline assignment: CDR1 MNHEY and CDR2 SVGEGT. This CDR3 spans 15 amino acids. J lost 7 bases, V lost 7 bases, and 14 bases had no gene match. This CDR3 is CASTIQGTGVLEAFF. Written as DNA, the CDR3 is TGTGCCAGCACTATTCAAGGGACAGGCGTTCTTGAAGCTTTCTTT.

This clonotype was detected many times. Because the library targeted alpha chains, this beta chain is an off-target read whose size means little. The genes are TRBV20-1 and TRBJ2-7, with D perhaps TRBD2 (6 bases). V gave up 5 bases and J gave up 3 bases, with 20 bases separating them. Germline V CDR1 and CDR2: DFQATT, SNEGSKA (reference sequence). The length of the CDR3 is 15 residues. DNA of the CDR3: TGCAGTGCTCAAAGGAGGGGTCTACCTGTCTACGAGCAGTACTTC. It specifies CSAQRRGLPVYEQYF.

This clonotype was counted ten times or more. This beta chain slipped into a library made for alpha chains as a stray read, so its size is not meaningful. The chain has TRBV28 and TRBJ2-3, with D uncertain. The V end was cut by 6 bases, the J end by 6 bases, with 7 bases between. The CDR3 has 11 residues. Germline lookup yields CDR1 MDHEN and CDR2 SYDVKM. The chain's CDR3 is CASRYIDTQYF. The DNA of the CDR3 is TGTGCCAGCAGGTATATCGATACGCAGTATTTT.

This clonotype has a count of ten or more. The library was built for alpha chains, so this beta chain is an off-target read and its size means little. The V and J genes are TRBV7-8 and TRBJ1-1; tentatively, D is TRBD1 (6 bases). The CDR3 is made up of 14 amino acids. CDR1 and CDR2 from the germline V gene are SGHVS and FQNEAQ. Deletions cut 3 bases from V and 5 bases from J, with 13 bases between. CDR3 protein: CASSFGGGVTEAFF. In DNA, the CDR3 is TGTGCCAGCAGCTTTGGGGGGGGCGTAACTGAAGCTTTCTTT.

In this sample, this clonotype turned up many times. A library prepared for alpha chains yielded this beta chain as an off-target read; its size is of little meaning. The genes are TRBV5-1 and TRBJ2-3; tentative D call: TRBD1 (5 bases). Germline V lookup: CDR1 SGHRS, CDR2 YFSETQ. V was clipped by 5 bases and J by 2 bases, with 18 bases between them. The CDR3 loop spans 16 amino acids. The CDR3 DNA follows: TGCGCCAGCAGTTCGCTCGGGCAGGGCACCACAGATACGCAGTATTTT. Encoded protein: CASSSLGQGTTDTQYF.

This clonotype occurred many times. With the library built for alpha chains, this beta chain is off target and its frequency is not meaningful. The CDR3 spells CASSLELGDYNEQFF. The DNA for the CDR3 is TGTGCCAGCAGCTTAGAGTTAGGAGACTACAATGAGCAGTTCTTC. This chain connects TRBV11-2 to TRBJ2-1; D call uncertain. Trimming left V 0 bases short and J 3 bases short, with 9 bases between. The CDR3 extends over 15 amino acids. CDR1 is SGHAT and CDR2 is FQNNGV in the germline V gene.

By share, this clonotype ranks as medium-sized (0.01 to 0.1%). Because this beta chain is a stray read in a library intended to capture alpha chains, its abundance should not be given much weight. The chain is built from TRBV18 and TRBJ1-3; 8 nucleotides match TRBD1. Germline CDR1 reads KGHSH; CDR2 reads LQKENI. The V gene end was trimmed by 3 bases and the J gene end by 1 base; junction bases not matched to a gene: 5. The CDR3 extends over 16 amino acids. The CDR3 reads CASSPSGQGSGNTIYF. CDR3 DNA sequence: TGTGCCAGCTCACCTTCTGGACAGGGATCTGGAAACACCATATATTTT.

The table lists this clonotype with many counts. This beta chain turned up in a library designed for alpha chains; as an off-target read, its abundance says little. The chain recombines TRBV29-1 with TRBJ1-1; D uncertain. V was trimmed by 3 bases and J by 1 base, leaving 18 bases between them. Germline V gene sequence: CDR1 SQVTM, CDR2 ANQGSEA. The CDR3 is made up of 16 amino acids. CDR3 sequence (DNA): TGCAGCGTTGACCGACCCGGCTCGACCAGGAACACTGAAGCTTTCTTT. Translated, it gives CSVDRPGSTRNTEAFF.

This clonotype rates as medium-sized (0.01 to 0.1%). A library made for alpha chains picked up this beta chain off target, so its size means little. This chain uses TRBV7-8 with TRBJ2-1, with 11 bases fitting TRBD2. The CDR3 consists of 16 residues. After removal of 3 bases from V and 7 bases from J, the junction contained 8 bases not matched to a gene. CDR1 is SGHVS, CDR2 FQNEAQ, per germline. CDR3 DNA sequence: TGTGCCAGCAGCTTCCAGGTAGCGGGAGGGGGAAATGAGCAGTTCTTC. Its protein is CASSFQVAGGGNEQFF.

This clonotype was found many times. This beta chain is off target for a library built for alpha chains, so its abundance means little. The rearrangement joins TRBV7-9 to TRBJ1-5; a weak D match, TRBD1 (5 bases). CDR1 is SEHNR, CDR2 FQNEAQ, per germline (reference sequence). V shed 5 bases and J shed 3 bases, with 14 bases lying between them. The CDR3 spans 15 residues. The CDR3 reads CASSPAGGINQPQHF. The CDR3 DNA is TGTGCCAGCAGCCCAGCCGGGGGGATCAATCAGCCCCAGCATTTT.

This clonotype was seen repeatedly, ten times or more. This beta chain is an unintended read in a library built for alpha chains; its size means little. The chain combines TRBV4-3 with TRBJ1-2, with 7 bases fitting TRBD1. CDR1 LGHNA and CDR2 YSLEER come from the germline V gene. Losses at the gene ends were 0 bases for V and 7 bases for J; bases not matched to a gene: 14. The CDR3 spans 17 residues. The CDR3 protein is CASSQDTSGQLLGGYTF. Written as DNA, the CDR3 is TGCGCCAGCAGCCAAGATACCTCGGGACAGCTCTTGGGTGGCTACACCTTC.